Below, 17 T cell receptor beta chains from the same sample are listed, as sequenced in a study of blood T cell repertoires in COVID-19. Some clones are missing from TCRdb's copy, which holds only in-frame ones; the method was immunoSEQ multiplex PCR. The sample has 140,000 or so clones, approximately 89% seen once. What was sequenced was peripheral blood. Every receptor here comes from a human donor in a cohort sampled during active COVID-19.

This sequence joins TRBV10-3 and TRBJ1-1; 7 bases agree with TRBD1. CDR1 and CDR2 from the germline V gene are ENHRY and SYGVKD. Unmatched junction bases numbered 3, after V lost 3 bases and J lost 5 bases. This CDR3 is 13 amino acids long. CDR3 sequence: CAISEQGRTEAFF. CDR3 coding DNA: TGTGCCATCAGTGAACAGGGGAGGACTGAAGCTTTCTTT.

The CDR3 spells CASSDKGQRILYGYTF. The CDR3 DNA reads TGTGCCAGCAGTGACAAGGGACAGAGAATCCTCTATGGCTACACCTTC. The chain has TRBV2 and TRBJ1-2; 7 bases line up with TRBD1. The J segment lost 4 bases and the V segment lost 3 bases, leaving 11 bases of the junction unmatched. The V gene's germline CDR1 is SNHLY and CDR2 FYNNEI. This CDR3 has 16 amino acids.

The V call is TRBV4-1, the J call TRBJ2-3, with D possibly being TRBD1 (5 bases). Germline V CDR1 and CDR2: MGHRA, YSYEKL. CDR3 length: 17 amino acids. Trimming took off 4 bases at V and 0 bases at J, with 17 bases between the two ends. CDR3 region: CASSPRLDIPSTDTQYF. The CDR3, as DNA: TGCGCCAGCAGCCCCCGGCTGGACATACCTAGCACAGATACGCAGTATTTT.

The CDR3 reads CASSLVPQGGLEQYF. The CDR3 DNA reads TGTGCCAGCAGCTTAGTGCCCCAGGGAGGGCTCGAGCAGTACTTC. This sequence joins TRBV7-2 and TRBJ2-7, with TRBD2 identical over 7 bases. The CDR3 has 15 amino acids. Germline loops: CDR1 SGHTA, CDR2 FQGNSA. V lost 1 base, J lost 6 bases, and 9 bases stayed unmatched.

The genes are TRBV7-3 and TRBJ2-3; 8 bases align to TRBD1. Germline-derived CDR1 and CDR2 are SGHTA and FQGTGA. The CDR3 is made up of 15 amino acids. V shed 5 bases, J shed 4 bases, and the junction held 8 bases outside the gene matches. DNA for the CDR3: TGTGCCAGCAGCGTCGGACAGGGAATGCCAGATACGCAGTATTTT. Translating it yields CASSVGQGMPDTQYF.

V and J are TRBV19 and TRBJ2-2; 9 bases fit TRBD2. There are 18 residues in the CDR3. The germline CDR1 and CDR2 sequences are LNHDA and SQIVND (reference sequence). J gave up 2 bases and V 2 bases, and 9 bases lay outside the gene matches. The CDR3 DNA reads TGTGCCAGTAGTATAAATAGGGCTAGCGGGGTTAACACCGGGGAGCTGTTTTTT. Translating gives CASSINRASGVNTGELFF.

The chain has TRBV6-5 and TRBJ1-2; D not resolved. V was trimmed by 7 bases and J by 4 bases, leaving 10 bases between them. This CDR3 is built from 12 residues. CDR1 MNHEY and CDR2 SVGAGI come from the germline V gene. The CDR3 sequence: CASTREGYGYTF. The CDR3 DNA sequence: TGTGCCAGCACCCGCGAGGGCTATGGCTACACCTTC.

This clone has a single count. The chain links TRBV30 to TRBJ1-2, with a possible D match to TRBD1 (5 bases). Germline CDR1 reads GTSNPN; CDR2 reads SVGIG (reference sequence). Trimming shortened V by 2 bases and J by 4 bases, and 11 bases separated the two germline ends. The CDR3 has 13 amino acids. As DNA, the CDR3 is TGTGCCTGGAGTAGAGGACACCTCTATGGCTACACCTTC. The encoded protein is CAWSRGHLYGYTF.

This clone came up once. The chain is built from TRBV5-8 and TRBJ2-7; 8 bases map to TRBD1. The CDR3 sequence is 17 residues long. In germline, CDR1 is SGHTS, CDR2 YDEGEE. J was trimmed by 0 bases and V by 2 bases; bases with no gene match: 10. CDR3 nucleotide sequence: TGTGCCAGCAGCTTCGACAGGGGTTCGGCCTCCTCCTACGAGCAGTACTTC. It specifies CASSFDRGSASSYEQYF.

V gene TRBV4-1 combines with J gene TRBJ2-2; 12 bases match TRBD2. This CDR3 has 17 residues. V gave up 2 bases and J gave up 8 bases; unmatched junction bases: 9. Germline values: CDR1 MGHRA, CDR2 YSYEKL. CDR3 residues: CASSQRLTSGGTGELFF. For the CDR3, the DNA is TGCGCCAGCAGCCAACGTTTGACTAGCGGGGGAACTGGGGAGCTGTTTTTT.

This chain uses TRBV20-1 with TRBJ1-2, with D possibly TRBD1 on 6 matching bases. The germline V gene encodes CDR1 DFQATT and CDR2 SNEGSKA (reference sequence). This CDR3 is built from 11 residues. Between the trimmed V and J ends, which lost 7 bases and 13 bases, there was a span of 19 bases. DNA of the CDR3: TGCAGTGACCCAATACAGGGTCGGGGCACCTTC. Amino acid sequence: CSDPIQGRGTF.

The chain uses TRBV2 and TRBJ2-5, with TRBD1 matching 7 bases. Germline V gene lookup returns CDR1 SNHLY and CDR2 FYNNEI. The J segment lost 9 bases and the V segment lost 8 bases, leaving 9 bases of the junction unmatched. This CDR3 has 12 amino acids. CDR3 sequence: CASGPDRAAQYF. The CDR3 nucleotides read TGTGCCAGCGGGCCCGACAGGGCGGCCCAGTACTTC. The entire variable domain, with the rest obtained from reference TRBV2 and TRBJ2-5, is as follows: EPEVTQTPSHQVTQMGQEVILRCVPISNHLYFYWYRQILGQKVEFLVSFYNNEISEKSEIFDDQFSVERPDGSNFTLKIRSTKLEDSAMYFCASGPDRAAQYFGPGTRLLVL.

This clone was detected ten times or more. V and J are TRBV5-1 and TRBJ2-2; D possibly corresponds to TRBD2 (6 bases). V was cut by 5 bases and J by 7 bases, with 15 bases left in between. This CDR3 spans 14 amino acids. Germline V gene data show CDR1 as SGHRS and CDR2 as YFSETQ. CDR3 bases: TGCGCCAGCAGTCCTGGTCGGCGGGACGGGGAGCTGTTTTTT. Translated: CASSPGRRDGELFF.

The chain has TRBV6-1 and TRBJ2-2, with D maybe TRBD1 (6 bases). Germline CDR1 is MNHNS and CDR2 is SASEGT. Trimming left V 0 bases short and J 7 bases short, with 12 bases between. CDR3 length equals 15 residues. CDR3 nucleotides: TGTGCCAGCAGTGAAGCGTACCCGGACAGCGGGGAGCTGTTTTTT. As protein: CASSEAYPDSGELFF.

The chain links TRBV10-3 to TRBJ1-2; D uncertain. The germline V and J ends were trimmed by 0 bases and 5 bases, with 22 bases remaining between them. Germline-derived CDR1 and CDR2 are ENHRY and SYGVKD. CDR3 size: 18 residues. CDR3 coding DNA: TGTGCCATCAGTGAGTCGCACCTGCCAGGTGGACTAGGATATGGCTACACCTTC. Its protein is CAISESHLPGGLGYGYTF.

The V and J genes are TRBV7-9 and TRBJ2-1; D ambiguous. CDR3 size: 13 residues. The V end lost 5 bases, the J end lost 7 bases, and 12 bases lay between the germline ends. The germline V gene encodes CDR1 SEHNR and CDR2 FQNEAQ (reference sequence). The CDR3 protein is CASSRLSVNEQFF. In nucleotides, the CDR3 is TGTGCCAGCAGCCGTCTTTCAGTAAATGAGCAGTTCTTC. The full variable domain, its missing parts supplied by reference TRBV7-9 and TRBJ2-1, is DTGVSQNPRHKITKRGQNVTFRCDPISEHNRLYWYRQTLGQGPEFLTYFQNEAQLEKSRLLSDRFSAERPKGSFSTLEIQRTEQGDSAMYLCASSRLSVNEQFFGPGTRLTVL.

The J gene is TRBJ1-2, the V gene TRBV7-2; 7 bases fit TRBD1. The J segment lost 5 bases and the V segment lost 6 bases, leaving 6 bases of the junction unmatched. Germline assignment: CDR1 SGHTA and CDR2 FQGNSA. There are 13 residues in the CDR3. CDR3 nucleotide sequence: TGTGCCAGCAGTCCAGACAGGGTTTATGGCTACACCTTC. This codes for CASSPDRVYGYTF.